Included here is one TCR beta chain sequence, with context. Antigen: not known. CD45RO-CCR7+CD27+CD95- was the phenotype of naive CD8+ T cells. The CDR3 totals 14 residues. Per the germline V gene, CDR1 is SGHAT and CDR2 is FQDESV (reference sequence). 5' RACE that incorporated UMI labels was used to prepare the TRB cDNA libraries. TCRdb re-called the 5' RACE reads, yielding one record per CDR3 amino acid sequence without DNA. This sample's table has about 60,000 distinct CDR3 sequences. The sample belongs to a study of CXCR3-negative and CXCR3-positive naive CD8 T cells. Study overall: Per-library TRB read counts averaged about 1.5 +/- 0.3 million, adding up to 120 million to 150 million in total. Study-wide findings and caveats: Whereas both naive subsets had comparably high diversity, memory CD8+ cells had much lower diversity. Compared with CXCR3-negative naive cells, CXCR3-positive naive cells showed more hydrophobic TRB CDR3s. Researchers reported similar TRBV-TRBJ usage in naive CXCR3-negative and CXCR3-positive cells, though memory differed.

This chain uses TRBV11-1 with TRBJ2-1; TCRdb's assignment of TRBD2 cannot be checked, as there is no DNA. The receptor comes from a human donor in good health. Some clones in this sample may be carry-over from other donors' samples. What was sequenced was naive CXCR3+ CD8+ T cells from blood. Subset specified: CD45RO-CCR7+CD27+CD95- naive CD8+ T cells expressing CXCR3 (TNR3+). The CDR3 region is CASSFRGNYNEQFF. Together with reference TRBV11-1 and TRBJ2-1, the CDR3 gives the full variable domain: EAEVAQSPRYKITEKSQAVAFWCDPISGHATLYWYRQILGQGPELLVQFQDESVVDDSQLPKDRFSAERLKGVDSTLKIQPAELGDSAMYLCASSFRGNYNEQFFGPGTRLTVL.